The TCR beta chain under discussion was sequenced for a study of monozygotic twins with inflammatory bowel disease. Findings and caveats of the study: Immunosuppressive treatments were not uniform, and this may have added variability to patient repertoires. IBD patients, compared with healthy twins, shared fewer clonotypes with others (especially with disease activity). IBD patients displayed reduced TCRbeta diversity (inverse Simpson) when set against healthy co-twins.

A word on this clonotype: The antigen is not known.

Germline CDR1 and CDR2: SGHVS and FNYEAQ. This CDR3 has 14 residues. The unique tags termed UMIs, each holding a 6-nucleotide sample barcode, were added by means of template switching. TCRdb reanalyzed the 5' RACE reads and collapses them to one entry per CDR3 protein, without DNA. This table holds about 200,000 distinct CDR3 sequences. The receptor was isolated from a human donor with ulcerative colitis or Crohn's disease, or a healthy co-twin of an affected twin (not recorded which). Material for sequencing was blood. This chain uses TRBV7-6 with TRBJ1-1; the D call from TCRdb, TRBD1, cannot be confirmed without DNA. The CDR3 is CASSLAGQGTEAFF.